This TCR beta chain derives from a study of blood T cell repertoires in COVID-19. Study-level information: Nucleic acid was either cDNA or gDNA, and it came from T cells, B-cell-depleted T cells, or PBMCs.

The repertoire was sequenced with immunoSEQ multiplex PCR; TCRdb's copy has only in-frame clones and lacks some. The data contain about 140,000 clones, around 83% of them seen just once; the ten biggest clones take up around 8.5%. Sample: peripheral blood. This clonotype originated in a woman aged 55-70 years with acute or convalescent COVID-19.

In nucleotides, the CDR3 is TGTGCCAGCAGCTTAGGCGTCGTTGACAGACAAGAGACCCAGTACTTC. Translating it yields CASSLGVVDRQETQYF. The gene calls are TRBV11-3 and TRBJ2-5; D is possibly TRBD1 (5 bases). The V end was cut by 1 base, the J end by 2 bases, with 14 bases between. This CDR3 spans 16 amino acids. Per germline, CDR1 SGHNT and CDR2 YENEEA.